Sequencing of this T cell receptor beta chain was carried out in a study of blood T cell repertoires in COVID-19. Study-wide background: Italy, Spain and the United States were the sources of the convalescent and acute COVID-19 samples. From T cells, B-cell-depleted T cells, or PBMCs came the material, which was cDNA or gDNA.

Original handling: Counts of nucleated cells, estimated from reference gene primer amplification, were obtained. The table came from immunoSEQ multiplex PCR; TCRdb's copy has only in-frame clones and leaves some out. Clone size and the V and J calls come from that table; the DNA yielded D and trimming. The table has 58,000 or so clones, under 80% seen once. This CDR3 has 15 residues. Germline CDR1 is PRHDT and CDR2 is FYEKMQ (reference sequence). The ends lost 0 bases at V and 0 bases at J; junction bases unmatched: 2. This sequence joins TRBV13 and TRBJ2-7; the match to TRBD2 covers 7 bases. Sequences were obtained from peripheral blood. The receptor was isolated from a human donor in a cohort sampled during active COVID-19. This CDR3 is CASSLGGGGSYEQYF. The CDR3, as DNA: TGTGCCAGCAGCTTAGGAGGCGGGGGCTCCTACGAGCAGTACTTC.